Following are 19 T cell receptor beta chains from one sample sequenced in a study of shared clonotypes between healthy human individuals. The naive CD8 population came from CD45RO-negative cells selected for CCR7, without terminally differentiated effector memory CD45RA+ cells. Profiled with immunoSEQ multiplex PCR; TCRdb holds only in-frame clones, not every one. The table lists some 2,000,000 clones, just under 95% of them singletons, with around 1.1% in the top ten. The sample consisted of naive CD8+ T cells sorted from blood. The receptor source for this set is a man aged 18 to 35 in good health.

CDR3 protein: CASSEEGGYQETQYF. The CDR3 bases are TGCGCCAGCAGCGAAGAGGGAGGGTACCAAGAGACCCAGTACTTC. The chain employs TRBV5-1 and TRBJ2-5; 7 nucleotides line up with TRBD2. The trim removed 4 bases at V and 0 bases at J, leaving 6 bases unmatched. Germline V gene sequence: CDR1 SGHRS, CDR2 YFSETQ. The CDR3 covers 15 residues.

This chain uses TRBV4-1 with TRBJ2-3, with a weak D call TRBD2 (5 bases). Per germline, CDR1 MGHRA and CDR2 YSYEKL. Trimming took 2 bases from V and 5 from J, leaving 8 bases between them. The CDR3 contains 13 residues. CDR3 sequence: CASSQLLVDTQYF. The CDR3 nucleotides read TGCGCCAGCAGCCAATTACTAGTAGATACGCAGTATTTT.

Comments on this clone: This CDR3 is also generated by other DNA sequences in the sample. In DNA form, the CDR3 reads TGTGCCTGGAGTGGGACAGGGAGCGAGCAGTACTTC. Protein product: CAWSGTGSEQYF. V gene TRBV30 combines with J gene TRBJ2-7, with TRBD1 matching over 8 bases. The germline V gene encodes CDR1 GTSNPN and CDR2 SVGIG (reference sequence). CDR3 length equals 12 residues. V lost 1 base and J lost 6; bases outside the gene matches: 2.

The chain recombines TRBV6-1 with TRBJ1-1, with a possible D match to TRBD1 (5 bases). Trimming stripped 8 bases from V and 0 bases from J, with 13 bases between. CDR3 length equals 14 residues. Germline loops: CDR1 MNHNS, CDR2 SASEGT. The CDR3 DNA reads TGTGCCAGCTATGATCAGGGTGTGAACACTGAAGCTTTCTTT. This codes for CASYDQGVNTEAFF.

The genes are TRBV10-2 and TRBJ2-5; 9 bases map to TRBD2. V lost 3 bases to trimming and J lost 5 bases; unmatched junction nucleotides: 7. CDR1 is WSHSY and CDR2 is SAAADI in the germline V gene. CDR3 size: 15 residues. CDR3 DNA: TGCGCCAGCAGTGACGGGCTTAGCGGGGGTGAGACCCAGTACTTC. Its translation is CASSDGLSGGETQYF.

The chain links TRBV27 to TRBJ1-5, with unresolved D. This CDR3 has 15 residues. The germline gives CDR1 MNHEY, CDR2 SMNVEV (reference sequence). Deletions cut 5 bases from V and 2 bases from J, with 13 bases between. The CDR3 sequence is CASSPGNGRNQPQHF. The CDR3 nucleotides read TGTGCCAGCAGTCCTGGGAATGGACGCAATCAGCCCCAGCATTTT.

V gene TRBV2 combines with J gene TRBJ1-4; a weak D match, TRBD1 (5 bases). CDR1 and CDR2 (germline): SNHLY, FYNNEI. V was shortened by 6 bases and J by 2 bases, with 13 bases between the two germline ends. The CDR3 covers 15 residues. The CDR3 sequence is CASSPPGRTNEKLFF. The DNA for the CDR3 is TGTGCCAGCAGCCCTCCGGGACGGACTAATGAAAAACTGTTTTTT.

The gene calls are TRBV7-8 and TRBJ2-3; D gene uncertain. Trimming left V 5 bases short and J 4 bases short, with 7 bases between. Germline V lookup: CDR1 SGHVS, CDR2 FQNEAQ. This CDR3 region has 12 residues. The CDR3 DNA is TGTGCCAGCAGCCAGTTTTCAGATACGCAGTATTTT. Protein: CASSQFSDTQYF.

In regard to this clone: This sample includes further DNA sequences coding for the same CDR3. This rearrangement joins TRBV2 to TRBJ1-5; no reliable D call. The V and J ends lost 4 bases and 0 bases respectively, with 4 bases between them. This CDR3 comprises 13 residues. Germline-derived CDR1 and CDR2 are SNHLY and FYNNEI. The CDR3, as DNA: TGTGCCAGCAGTGTTGGTAGCAATCAGCCCCAGCATTTT. Its protein is CASSVGSNQPQHF.

The chain couples TRBV5-4 to TRBJ1-1, with TRBD1 matching over 8 bases. Germline V gene lookup returns CDR1 SGHNT and CDR2 YYREEE (reference sequence). V lost 5 bases, J lost 5 bases, and 11 bases stayed unmatched. The CDR3 covers 15 residues. The CDR3 here is CASRPDRALGTEAFF. CDR3 DNA: TGTGCCAGCAGACCGGACAGGGCCCTGGGGACTGAAGCTTTCTTT.

This clone was seen once. The chain uses TRBV5-1 and TRBJ2-5; tentative D call: TRBD1 (5 bases). This CDR3 has 14 amino acids. V lost 4 bases, J lost 4 bases, and 14 bases lay in between. Germline lookup yields CDR1 SGHRS and CDR2 YFSETQ. CDR3 nucleotides: TGCGCCAGCAGCATTGGCGGCAGGGCAGAGACCCAGTACTTC. Its protein is CASSIGGRAETQYF.

The CDR3 is CAWSVVQADTQYF. In DNA, the CDR3 is TGTGCCTGGAGCGTGGTCCAGGCTGATACGCAGTATTTT. The V call is TRBV30, the J call TRBJ2-3; D gene unclear. Trimming stripped 3 bases from V and 6 bases from J, with 13 bases between. From germline, CDR1 is GTSNPN and CDR2 SVGIG (reference sequence). The CDR3 runs 13 residues.

V is TRBV9 and J is TRBJ1-2, with 7 bases aligning to TRBD1. Germline CDR1 and CDR2: SGDLS and YYNGEE. This CDR3 is 14 amino acids long. V gave up 0 bases and J gave up 7 bases; unmatched junction bases: 6. The CDR3 DNA reads as TGTGCCAGCAGCGTAGAAGGGGGCGCTATTGGCTACACCTTC. This encodes CASSVEGGAIGYTF.

J is TRBJ2-5 and V is TRBV4-3, with 8 nucleotides matching TRBD1. The CDR3 covers 16 residues. Germline CDR1 LGHNA, CDR2 YSLEER. Trimming removed 4 bases from V and 2 bases from J; junction bases left unmatched: 9. Here the CDR3 reads CASSPLTGVGQETQYF. The CDR3 nucleotides read TGCGCCAGCAGCCCACTGACAGGGGTTGGGCAAGAGACCCAGTACTTC.

The chain links TRBV2 to TRBJ2-7; D is undetermined. V was pared by 3 bases and J by 3 bases, with 12 bases between. The CDR3 is 14 residues long. Germline lookup yields CDR1 SNHLY and CDR2 FYNNEI. CDR3 residues: CASSDEQWVYEQYF. DNA for the CDR3: TGTGCCAGCAGTGACGAACAGTGGGTCTACGAGCAGTACTTC.

This clone has only one observation. The rearrangement uses TRBV2 and TRBJ2-5; 8 bases match TRBD1. J gave up 0 bases and V 4 bases, and 4 bases lay outside the gene matches. The CDR3 is 15 residues long. From germline, CDR1 is SNHLY and CDR2 FYNNEI. The DNA of the CDR3 is TGTGCCAGCAGTGTGGACAGGGAATACCAAGAGACCCAGTACTTC. Protein: CASSVDREYQETQYF.

This rearrangement joins TRBV2 to TRBJ2-7; 7 nucleotides match TRBD1. From germline, CDR1 is SNHLY and CDR2 FYNNEI. The CDR3 is 13 residues long. The trim removed 3 bases at V and 6 bases at J, leaving 5 bases unmatched. CDR3 nucleotide sequence: TGTGCCAGCAGTGAGGAGACAGGGCGCGAGCAGTACTTC. Encoded protein: CASSEETGREQYF.

This rearrangement joins TRBV6-6 to TRBJ1-1, with TRBD1 identical over 8 bases. The germline CDR1 and CDR2 sequences are MNHNY and SVGAGI (reference sequence). V dropped 0 bases and J dropped 1; count of bases not matched to a gene: 4. The CDR3 sequence is 16 residues long. The CDR3 is CASSYSIGQGNTEAFF. CDR3 in DNA: TGTGCCAGCAGTTACTCGATCGGACAGGGGAACACTGAAGCTTTCTTT.

The rearrangement links TRBV11-2 to TRBJ2-7; TRBD2 aligns across 11 bases. Per the germline V gene, CDR1 is SGHAT and CDR2 is FQNNGV. V was pared by 5 bases and J by 0 bases, with 3 bases of the junction left unmatched. This CDR3 region has 15 residues. This chain's CDR3 is CASSGGTSGSYEQYF. The CDR3 nucleotides are TGTGCCAGCAGCGGGGGGACTAGCGGCTCCTACGAGCAGTACTTC.